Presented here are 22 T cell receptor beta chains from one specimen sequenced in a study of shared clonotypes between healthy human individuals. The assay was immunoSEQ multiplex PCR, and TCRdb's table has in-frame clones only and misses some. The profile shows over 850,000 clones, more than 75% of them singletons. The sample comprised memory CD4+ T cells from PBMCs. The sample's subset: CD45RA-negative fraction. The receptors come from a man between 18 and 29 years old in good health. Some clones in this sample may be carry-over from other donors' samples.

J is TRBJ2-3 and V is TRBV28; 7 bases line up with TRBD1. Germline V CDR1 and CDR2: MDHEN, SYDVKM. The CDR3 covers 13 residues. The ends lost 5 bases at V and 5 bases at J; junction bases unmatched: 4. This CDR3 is CASSTRQGDTQYF. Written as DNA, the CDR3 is TGTGCCAGCAGTACCCGACAGGGAGATACGCAGTATTTT. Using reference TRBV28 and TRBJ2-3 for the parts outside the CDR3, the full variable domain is DVKVTQSSRYLVKRTGEKVFLECVQDMDHENMFWYRQDPGLGLRLIYFSYDVKMKEKGDIPEGYSVSREKKERFSLILESASTNQTSMYLCASSTRQGDTQYFGPGTRLTVL.

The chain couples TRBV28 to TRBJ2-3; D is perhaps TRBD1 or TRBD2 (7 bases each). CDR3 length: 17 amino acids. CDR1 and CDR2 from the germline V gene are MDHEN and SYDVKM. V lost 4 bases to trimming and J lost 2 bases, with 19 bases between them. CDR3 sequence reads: CASSYQGGGKSTDTQYF. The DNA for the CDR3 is TGTGCCAGCAGTTACCAGGGGGGGGGAAAATCCACAGATACGCAGTATTTT.

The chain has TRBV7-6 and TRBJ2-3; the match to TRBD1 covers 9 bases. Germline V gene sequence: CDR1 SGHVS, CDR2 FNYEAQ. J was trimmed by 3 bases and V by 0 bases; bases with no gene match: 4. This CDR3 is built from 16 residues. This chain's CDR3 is CASSLAPGTGTDTQYF. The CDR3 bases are TGTGCCAGCAGCTTAGCCCCCGGGACAGGGACAGATACGCAGTATTTT.

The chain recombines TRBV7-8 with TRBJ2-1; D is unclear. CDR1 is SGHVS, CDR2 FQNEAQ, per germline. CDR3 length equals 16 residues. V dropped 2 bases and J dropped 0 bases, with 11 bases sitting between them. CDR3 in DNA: TGTGCCAGCAGCTTAAAGCGAATCAGCTCCTACAATGAGCAGTTCTTC. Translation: CASSLKRISSYNEQFF. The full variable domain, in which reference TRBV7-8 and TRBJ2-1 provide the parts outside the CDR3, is GAGVSQSPRYKVAKRGQDVALRCDPISGHVSLFWYQQALGQGPEFLTYFQNEAQLDKSGLPSDRFFAERPEGSVSTLKIQRTQQEDSAVYLCASSLKRISSYNEQFFGPGTRLTVL.

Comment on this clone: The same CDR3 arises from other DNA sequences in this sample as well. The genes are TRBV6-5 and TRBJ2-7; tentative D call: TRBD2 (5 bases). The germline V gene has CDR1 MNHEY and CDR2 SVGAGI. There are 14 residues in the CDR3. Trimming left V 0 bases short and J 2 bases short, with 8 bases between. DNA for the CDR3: TGTGCCAGCAGTTACTCGACGGGGACCTACGAGCAGTACTTC. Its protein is CASSYSTGTYEQYF.

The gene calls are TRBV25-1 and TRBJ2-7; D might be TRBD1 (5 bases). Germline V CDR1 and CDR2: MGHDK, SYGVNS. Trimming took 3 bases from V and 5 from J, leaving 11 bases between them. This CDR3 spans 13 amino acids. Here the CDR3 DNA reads TGTGCCAGCAGTGACAGGGTGATTAACGAGCAGTACTTC. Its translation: CASSDRVINEQYF.

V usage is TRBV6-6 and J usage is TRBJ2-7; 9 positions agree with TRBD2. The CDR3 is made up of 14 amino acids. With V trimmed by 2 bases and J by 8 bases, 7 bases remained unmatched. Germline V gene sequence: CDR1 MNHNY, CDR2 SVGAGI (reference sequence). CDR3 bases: TGTGCCAGCAGTTACCCAGCTAGCGGGAACCAGCAGTACTTC. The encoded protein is CASSYPASGNQQYF.

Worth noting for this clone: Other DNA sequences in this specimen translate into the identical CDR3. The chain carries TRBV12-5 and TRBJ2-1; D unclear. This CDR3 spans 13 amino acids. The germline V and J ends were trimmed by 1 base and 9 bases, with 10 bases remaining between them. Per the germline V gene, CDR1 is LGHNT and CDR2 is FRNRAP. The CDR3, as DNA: TGTGCTAGTGGTTTGGCGGGCGGCCGTGAGCAGTTCTTC. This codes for CASGLAGGREQFF. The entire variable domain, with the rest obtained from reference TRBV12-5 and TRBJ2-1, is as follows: DARVTQTPRHKVTEMGQEVTMRCQPILGHNTVFWYRQTMMQGLELLAYFRNRAPLDDSGMPKDRFSAEMPDATLATLKIQPSEPRDSAVYFCASGLAGGREQFFGPGTRLTVL.

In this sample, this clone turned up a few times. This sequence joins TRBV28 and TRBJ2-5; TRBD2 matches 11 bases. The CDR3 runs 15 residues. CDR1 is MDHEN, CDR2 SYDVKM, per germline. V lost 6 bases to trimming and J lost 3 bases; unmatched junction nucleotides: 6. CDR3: CASSASGRWEETQYF. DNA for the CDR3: TGTGCCAGCAGCGCTAGCGGGAGGTGGGAAGAGACCCAGTACTTC.

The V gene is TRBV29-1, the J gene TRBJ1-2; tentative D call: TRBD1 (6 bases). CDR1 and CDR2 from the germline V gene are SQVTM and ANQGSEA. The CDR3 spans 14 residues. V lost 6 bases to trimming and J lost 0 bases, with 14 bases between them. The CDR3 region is CSVPQGNSNYGYTF. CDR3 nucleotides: TGCAGCGTCCCCCAGGGGAACTCTAACTATGGCTACACCTTC. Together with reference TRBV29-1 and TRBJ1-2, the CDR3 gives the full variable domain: SAVISQKPSRDICQRGTSLTIQCQVDSQVTMMFWYRQQPGQSLTLIATANQGSEATYESGFVIDKFPISRPNLTFSTLTVSNMSPEDSSIYLCSVPQGNSNYGYTFGSGTRLTVV.

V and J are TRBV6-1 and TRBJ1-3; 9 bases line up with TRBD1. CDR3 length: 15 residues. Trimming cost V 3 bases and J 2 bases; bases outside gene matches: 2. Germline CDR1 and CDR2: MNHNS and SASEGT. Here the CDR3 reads CASSERDRAGNTIYF. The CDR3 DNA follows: TGTGCCAGCAGTGAGAGGGACAGGGCTGGAAACACCATATATTTT.

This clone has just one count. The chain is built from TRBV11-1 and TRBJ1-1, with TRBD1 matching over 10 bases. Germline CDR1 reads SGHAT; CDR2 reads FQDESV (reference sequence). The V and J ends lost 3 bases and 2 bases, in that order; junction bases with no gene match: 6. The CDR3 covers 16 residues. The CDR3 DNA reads TGTGCCAGCAGCTTCGGACAGGGGGGTATCAACACTGAAGCTTTCTTT. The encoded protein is CASSFGQGGINTEAFF.

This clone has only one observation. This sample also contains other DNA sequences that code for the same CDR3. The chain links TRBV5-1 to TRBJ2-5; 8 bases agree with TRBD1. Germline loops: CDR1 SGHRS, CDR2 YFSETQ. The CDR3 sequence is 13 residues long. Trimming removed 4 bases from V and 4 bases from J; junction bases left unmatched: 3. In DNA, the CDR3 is TGCGCCAGCAGCATCCAGGGGGCAGAGACCCAGTACTTC. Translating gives CASSIQGAETQYF.

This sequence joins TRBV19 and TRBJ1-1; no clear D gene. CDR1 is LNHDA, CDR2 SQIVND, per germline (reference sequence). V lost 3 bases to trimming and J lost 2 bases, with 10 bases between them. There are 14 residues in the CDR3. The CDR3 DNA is TGTGCCAGTAGTATGGACGGTTCAAACACTGAAGCTTTCTTT. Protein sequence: CASSMDGSNTEAFF.

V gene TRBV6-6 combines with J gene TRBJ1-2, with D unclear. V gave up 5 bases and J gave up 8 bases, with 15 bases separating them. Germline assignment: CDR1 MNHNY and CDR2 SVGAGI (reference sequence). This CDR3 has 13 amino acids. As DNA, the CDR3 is TGTGCCAGCAGTCTGACCGCCTATGCCGGCTACACCTTC. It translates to CASSLTAYAGYTF.

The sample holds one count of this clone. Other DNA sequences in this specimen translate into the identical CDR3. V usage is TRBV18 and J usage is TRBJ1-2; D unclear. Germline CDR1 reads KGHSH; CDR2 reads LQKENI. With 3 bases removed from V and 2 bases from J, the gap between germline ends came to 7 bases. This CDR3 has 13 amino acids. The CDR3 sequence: CASSPDRNYGYTF. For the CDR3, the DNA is TGTGCCAGCTCACCTGACCGGAACTATGGCTACACCTTC.

The DNA of the CDR3 is TGTGCCTGGAGTGTCGGGTCCTCCAATCAGCCCCAGCATTTT. Amino acid sequence: CAWSVGSSNQPQHF. The V call is TRBV30, the J call TRBJ1-5, with unresolved D. Trimming cost V 0 bases and J 3 bases, with 9 bases left between them. The germline V gene has CDR1 GTSNPN and CDR2 SVGIG (reference sequence). This CDR3 has 14 amino acids.

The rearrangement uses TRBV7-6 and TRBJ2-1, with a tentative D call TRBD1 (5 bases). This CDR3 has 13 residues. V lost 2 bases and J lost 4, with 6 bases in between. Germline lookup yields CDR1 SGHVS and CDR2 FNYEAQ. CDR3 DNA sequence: TGTGCCAGCAGCTTACAGGGATACAATGAGCAGTTCTTC. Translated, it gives CASSLQGYNEQFF.

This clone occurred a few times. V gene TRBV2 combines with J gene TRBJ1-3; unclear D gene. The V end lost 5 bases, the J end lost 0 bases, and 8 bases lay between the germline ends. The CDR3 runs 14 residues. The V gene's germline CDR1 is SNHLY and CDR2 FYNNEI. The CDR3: CASSRKHSGNTIYF. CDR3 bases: TGTGCCAGCAGTAGAAAGCACTCTGGAAACACCATATATTTT.

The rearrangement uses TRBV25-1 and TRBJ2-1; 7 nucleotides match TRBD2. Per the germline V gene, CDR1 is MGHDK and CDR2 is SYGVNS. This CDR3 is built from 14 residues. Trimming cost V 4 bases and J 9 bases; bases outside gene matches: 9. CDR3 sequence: CASSVPGLVGEQFF. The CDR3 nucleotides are TGTGCCAGCAGTGTCCCCGGACTAGTCGGTGAGCAGTTCTTC. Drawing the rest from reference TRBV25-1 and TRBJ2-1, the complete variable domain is EADIYQTPRYLVIGTGKKITLECSQTMGHDKMYWYQQDPGMELHLIHYSYGVNSTEKGDLSSESTVSRIRTEHFPLTLESARPSHTSQYLCASSVPGLVGEQFFGPGTRLTVL.

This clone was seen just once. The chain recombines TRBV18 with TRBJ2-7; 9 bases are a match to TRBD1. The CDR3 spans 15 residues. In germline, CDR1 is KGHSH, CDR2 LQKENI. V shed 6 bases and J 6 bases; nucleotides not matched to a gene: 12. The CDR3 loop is CASSLLGQGQGEQYF. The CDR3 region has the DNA TGTGCCAGCTCCCTCCTGGGACAGGGTCAGGGCGAGCAGTACTTC.

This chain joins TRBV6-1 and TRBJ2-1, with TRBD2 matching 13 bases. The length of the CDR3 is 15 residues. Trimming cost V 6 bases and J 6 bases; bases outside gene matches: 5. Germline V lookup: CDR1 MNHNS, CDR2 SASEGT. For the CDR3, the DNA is TGTGCCAGCAGGCCAACTAGCGGGAGGGCCAATGAGCAGTTCTTC. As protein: CASRPTSGRANEQFF.